This entry lists 8 T cell receptor beta chains sequenced from one sample in a study of blood T cell repertoires in COVID-19 (dated by TCRdb to about 2020). Receptor libraries were prepared by the immunoSEQ multiplex PCR assay. This immuneACCESS table, as held by TCRdb, lists in-frame sequences with V and J called but not all clones. Of the missing ones, under half trace to an unresolved V gene in checked studies; the others have no known cause. Counted in this sample were under 200,000 clones; roughly 84% of them appeared once. The ten largest clonotypes hold over 10% of the sample. Material for sequencing was PBMCs or T cells enriched from blood (not recorded which). The receptors here all came from a woman in her fifties or sixties who had recovered from COVID-19.

This clone was observed a handful of times. The rearrangement joins TRBV5-1 to TRBJ2-2; TRBD1 matches 11 bases. The CDR3 runs 16 residues. V dropped 1 base and J dropped 4; count of bases not matched to a gene: 3. Germline V lookup: CDR1 SGHRS, CDR2 YFSETQ. CDR3 residues: CASSLRTGGGTGELFF. CDR3 nucleotide sequence: TGCGCCAGCAGCTTGAGGACAGGGGGCGGCACCGGGGAGCTGTTTTTT.

The J gene is TRBJ2-3, the V gene TRBV2, with 9 positions matching TRBD2. CDR1 and CDR2 (germline): SNHLY, FYNNEI. V was clipped by 6 bases and J by 5 bases; unmatched bases: 12. The CDR3 has 16 amino acids. CDR3 sequence: CASRGASGDLGDTQYF. As DNA, the CDR3 is TGTGCCAGCAGAGGGGCTAGCGGGGACCTGGGAGATACGCAGTATTTT. The variable domain in full, completed from reference TRBV2 and TRBJ2-3, reads EPEVTQTPSHQVTQMGQEVILRCVPISNHLYFYWYRQILGQKVEFLVSFYNNEISEKSEIFDDQFSVERPDGSNFTLKIRSTKLEDSAMYFCASRGASGDLGDTQYFGPGTRLTVL.

This clone appeared a few times. The gene calls are TRBV2 and TRBJ1-5; D may be TRBD1 (5 bases). CDR1 and CDR2 from the germline V gene are SNHLY and FYNNEI. This CDR3 has 16 amino acids. The V gene lost 5 bases and the J gene lost 3 bases, with 17 bases spanning the gap. CDR3 loop: CASSPWGGTDNQPQHF. DNA of the CDR3: TGTGCCAGCAGTCCGTGGGGGGGTACGGACAATCAGCCCCAGCATTTT. Using reference TRBV2 and TRBJ1-5 for the parts outside the CDR3, the full variable domain is EPEVTQTPSHQVTQMGQEVILRCVPISNHLYFYWYRQILGQKVEFLVSFYNNEISEKSEIFDDQFSVERPDGSNFTLKIRSTKLEDSAMYFCASSPWGGTDNQPQHFGDGTRLSIL.

This clone was found a few times. For the CDR3, the DNA is TGTGCCAGCAACAAGGGGACTAGCTCCTACAATGAGCAGTTCTTC. It specifies CASNKGTSSYNEQFF. The chain employs TRBV7-9 and TRBJ2-1, with 8 bases matching TRBD2. V lost 7 bases, J lost 0 bases, and 5 bases stayed unmatched. There are 15 residues in the CDR3. CDR1 and CDR2 from the germline V gene are SEHNR and FQNEAQ (reference sequence). The variable domain in full, completed from reference TRBV7-9 and TRBJ2-1, reads DTGVSQNPRHKITKRGQNVTFRCDPISEHNRLYWYRQTLGQGPEFLTYFQNEAQLEKSRLLSDRFSAERPKGSFSTLEIQRTEQGDSAMYLCASNKGTSSYNEQFFGPGTRLTVL.

The chain joins TRBV18 to TRBJ2-1; the D is unclear. V was trimmed by 0 bases and J by 9 bases, leaving 12 bases between them. CDR1 and CDR2 (germline): KGHSH, LQKENI. The CDR3 consists of 14 residues. In DNA, the CDR3 is TGTGCCAGCTCACCACCCCCCGGTATCTTTGAGCAGTTCTTC. This encodes CASSPPPGIFEQFF. The variable domain in full, with the rest retrieved from reference TRBV18 and TRBJ2-1, is NAGVMQNPRHLVRRRGQEARLRCSPMKGHSHVYWYRQLPEEGLKFMVYLQKENIIDESGMPKERFSAEFPKEGPSILRIQQVVRGDSAAYFCASSPPPGIFEQFFGPGTRLTVL.

Only one count was recorded for this clone. The CDR3 sequence is CASSRQRERGDTQYF. CDR3 DNA sequence: TGTGCCAGCAGCCGTCAGCGGGAGCGGGGAGATACGCAGTATTTT. The V and J genes are TRBV28 and TRBJ2-3; 8 bases fit TRBD2. The V and J ends lost 6 bases and 5 bases, in that order; junction bases with no gene match: 10. The CDR3 has 15 amino acids. CDR1 and CDR2 (germline): MDHEN, SYDVKM.

This clone appeared once. The CDR3: CASRQAGQDPTNEKLFF. CDR3 coding DNA: TGTGCCAGCAGGCAAGCGGGACAGGATCCAACTAATGAAAAACTGTTTTTT. The chain joins TRBV28 to TRBJ1-4, with TRBD1 identical over 8 bases. The junction had 9 bases not matched to a gene; V was cut back by 6 bases and J by 0 bases. The germline V gene encodes CDR1 MDHEN and CDR2 SYDVKM. This CDR3 spans 17 amino acids.

The chain joins TRBV5-8 to TRBJ1-2, with D perhaps TRBD1 (5 bases). The V and J ends lost 0 bases and 3 bases respectively, with 21 bases between them. The CDR3 spans 18 residues. Germline V gene sequence: CDR1 SGHTS, CDR2 YDEGEE. This CDR3 reads CASSLERSLEGRDYGYTF. The CDR3 nucleotides are TGTGCCAGCAGCTTGGAAAGGAGTCTGGAGGGACGTGACTATGGCTACACCTTC. The variable domain in full, completed from reference TRBV5-8 and TRBJ1-2, reads EAGVTQSPTHLIKTRGQQATLRCSPISGHTSVYWYQQALGLGLQFLLWYDEGEERNRGNFPPRFSGRQFPNYSSELNVNALELEDSALYLCASSLERSLEGRDYGYTFGSGTRLTVV.